The text below deals with one TCR beta chain. Its antigen is currently unknown. Donors consisted of healthy bone marrow donors. This entry is derived from a study of cytomegalovirus exposure and HLA in healthy donors. Findings and limits, study-wide: What TCR beta sequences reportedly achieved was accurate prediction of HLA-A and HLA-B alleles in most subjects. Rarity characterized most TCR sequences, yet some public TCRs appeared in many donors. A previous analysis found most TCR beta V segments productive roughly 87% or roughly 30% of the time.

The CDR3 has 16 residues. Trimming pared 9 bases from V and 0 bases from J, leaving 18 bases between. Germline V gene lookup returns CDR1 LNHNV and CDR2 YYDKDF (reference sequence). In the PCR, 60 Vbeta and 13 Jbeta primers were used. Clones were sequenced by immunoSEQ multiplex PCR, and TCRdb holds only the in-frame ones, with some missing. Recorded here are about 130,000 clones; the top ten clones represent about 2%. This chain links TRBV15 with TRBJ2-4; possibly TRBD2 for D (6 bases). Sequenced: PBMCs. The receptor was isolated from a man aged 35-49 years in good health and CMV-seronegative. This CDR3 is CATTPGGTVAKNIQYF. For the CDR3, the DNA is TGTGCCACTACCCCCGGGGGAACCGTAGCCAAAAACATTCAGTACTTC.